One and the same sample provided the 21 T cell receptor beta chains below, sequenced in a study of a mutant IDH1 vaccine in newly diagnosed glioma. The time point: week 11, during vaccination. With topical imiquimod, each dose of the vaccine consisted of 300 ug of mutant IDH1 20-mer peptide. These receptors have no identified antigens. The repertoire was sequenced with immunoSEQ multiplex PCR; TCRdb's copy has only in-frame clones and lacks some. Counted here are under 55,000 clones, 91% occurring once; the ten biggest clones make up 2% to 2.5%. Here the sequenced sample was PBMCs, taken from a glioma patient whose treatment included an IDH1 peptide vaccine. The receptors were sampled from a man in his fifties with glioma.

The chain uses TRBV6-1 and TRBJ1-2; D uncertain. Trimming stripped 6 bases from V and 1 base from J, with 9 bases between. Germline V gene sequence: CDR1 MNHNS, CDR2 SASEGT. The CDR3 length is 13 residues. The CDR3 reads CASSPTDNYGYTF. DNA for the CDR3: TGTGCCAGCAGCCCCACAGATAACTATGGCTACACCTTC.

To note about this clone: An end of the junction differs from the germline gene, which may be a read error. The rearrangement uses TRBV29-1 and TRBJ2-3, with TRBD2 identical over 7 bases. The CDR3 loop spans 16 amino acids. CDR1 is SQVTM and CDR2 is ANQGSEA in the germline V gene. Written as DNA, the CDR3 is TGCAGCGTTGACCATACGTGGGAGGGACTCACAAATACGCAGTATTTT. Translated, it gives CSVDHTWEGLTNTQYF.

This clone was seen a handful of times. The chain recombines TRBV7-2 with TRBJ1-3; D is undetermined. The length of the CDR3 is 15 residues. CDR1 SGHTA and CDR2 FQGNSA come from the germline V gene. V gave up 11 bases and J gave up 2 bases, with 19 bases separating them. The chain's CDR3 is CAGQVGRVPGNTIYF. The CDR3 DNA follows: TGTGCCGGCCAGGTAGGGAGGGTCCCTGGAAACACCATATATTTT.

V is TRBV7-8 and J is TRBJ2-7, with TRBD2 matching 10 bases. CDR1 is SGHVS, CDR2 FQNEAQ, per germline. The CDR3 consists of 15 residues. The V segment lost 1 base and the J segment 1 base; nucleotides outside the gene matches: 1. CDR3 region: CASSLELAGSYEQYF. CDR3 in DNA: TGTGCCAGCAGCTTAGAACTAGCGGGGTCCTACGAGCAGTACTTC.

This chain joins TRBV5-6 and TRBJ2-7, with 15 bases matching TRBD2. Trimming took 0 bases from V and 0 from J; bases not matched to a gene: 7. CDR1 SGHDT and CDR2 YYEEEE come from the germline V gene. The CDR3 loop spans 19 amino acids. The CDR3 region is CASSLVGTSGRRTSYEQYF. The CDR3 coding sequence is TGTGCCAGCAGCTTGGTCGGGACTAGCGGGAGGCGGACCTCCTACGAGCAGTACTTC.

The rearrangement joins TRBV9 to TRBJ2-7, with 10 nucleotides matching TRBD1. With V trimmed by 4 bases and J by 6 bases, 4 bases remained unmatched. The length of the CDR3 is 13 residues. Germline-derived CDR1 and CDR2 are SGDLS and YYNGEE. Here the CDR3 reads CASSQTGGGEQYF. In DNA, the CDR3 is TGTGCCAGCAGCCAGACAGGGGGCGGCGAGCAGTACTTC.

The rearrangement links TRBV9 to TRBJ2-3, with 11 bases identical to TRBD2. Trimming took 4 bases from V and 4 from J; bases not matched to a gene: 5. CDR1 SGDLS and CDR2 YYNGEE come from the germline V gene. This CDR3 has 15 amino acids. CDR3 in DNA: TGTGCCAGCAGCTCTAGCGGGGGGCAGTCAGATACGCAGTATTTT. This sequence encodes CASSSSGGQSDTQYF.

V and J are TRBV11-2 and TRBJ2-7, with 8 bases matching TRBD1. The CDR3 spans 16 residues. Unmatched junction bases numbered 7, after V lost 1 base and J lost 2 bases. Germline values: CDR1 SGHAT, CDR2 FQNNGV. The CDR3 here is CASSLGMRQGTYEQYF. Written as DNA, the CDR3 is TGTGCCAGCAGCTTAGGAATGAGACAGGGGACCTACGAGCAGTACTTC.

The CDR3 DNA reads TGTGCCAGCAGTTTATGGGGTAGCGGGGGCTCAAGTGAGCAGTTCTTC. It is translated as CASSLWGSGGSSEQFF. The V call is TRBV27, the J call TRBJ2-1, with 9 positions matching TRBD2. Germline trimming cut 1 base from V and 9 bases from J; bases unmatched to any gene: 10. The germline V gene encodes CDR1 MNHEY and CDR2 SMNVEV (reference sequence). The CDR3 is 16 amino acids.

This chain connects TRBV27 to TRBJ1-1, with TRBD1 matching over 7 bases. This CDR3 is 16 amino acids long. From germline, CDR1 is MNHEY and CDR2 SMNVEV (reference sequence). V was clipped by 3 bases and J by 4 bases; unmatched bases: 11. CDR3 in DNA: TGTGCCAGCAGTTTGTTAAACAGGGGAACGAGCACTGAAGCTTTCTTT. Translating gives CASSLLNRGTSTEAFF.

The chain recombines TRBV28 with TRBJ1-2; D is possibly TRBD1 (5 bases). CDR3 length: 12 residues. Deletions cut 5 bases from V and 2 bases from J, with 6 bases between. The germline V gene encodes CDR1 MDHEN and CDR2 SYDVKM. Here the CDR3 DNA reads TGTGCCAGCAGTACAGGCAACTATGGCTACACCTTC. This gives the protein CASSTGNYGYTF.

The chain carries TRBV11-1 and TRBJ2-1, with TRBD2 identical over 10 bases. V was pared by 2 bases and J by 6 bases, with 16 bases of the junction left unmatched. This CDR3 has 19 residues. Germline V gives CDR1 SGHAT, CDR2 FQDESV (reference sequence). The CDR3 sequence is CASSLNSAAGGPGGNEQFF. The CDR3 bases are TGTGCCAGCAGCTTAAATTCAGCAGCGGGAGGGCCGGGCGGCAATGAGCAGTTCTTC.

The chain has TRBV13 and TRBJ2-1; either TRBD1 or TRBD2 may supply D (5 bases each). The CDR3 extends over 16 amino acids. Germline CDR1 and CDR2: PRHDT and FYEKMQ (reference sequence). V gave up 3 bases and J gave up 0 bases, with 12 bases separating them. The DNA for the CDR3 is TGTGCCAGCAGCTTTGGGACGGATAGCTCCTACAATGAGCAGTTCTTC. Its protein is CASSFGTDSSYNEQFF.

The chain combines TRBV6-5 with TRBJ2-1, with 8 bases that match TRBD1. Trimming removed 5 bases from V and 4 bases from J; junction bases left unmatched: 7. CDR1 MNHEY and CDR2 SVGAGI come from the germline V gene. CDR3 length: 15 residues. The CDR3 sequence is CASSTGQGPYNEQFF. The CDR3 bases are TGTGCCAGCAGTACCGGACAGGGACCATACAATGAGCAGTTCTTC.

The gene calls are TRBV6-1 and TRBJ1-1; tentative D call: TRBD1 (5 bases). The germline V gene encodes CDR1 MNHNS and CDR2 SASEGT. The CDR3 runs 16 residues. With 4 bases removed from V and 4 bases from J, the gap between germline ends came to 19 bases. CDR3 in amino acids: CASSASVRGGGTEAFF. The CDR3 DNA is TGTGCCAGCAGTGCTTCTGTTCGGGGGGGTGGCACTGAAGCTTTCTTT.

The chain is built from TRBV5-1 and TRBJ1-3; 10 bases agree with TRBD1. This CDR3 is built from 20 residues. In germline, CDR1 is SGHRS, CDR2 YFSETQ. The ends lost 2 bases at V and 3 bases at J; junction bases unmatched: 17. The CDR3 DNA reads TGCGCCAGCAGCTTCACTACGCTCCGACAGGGGGCTTCGGTTGGAAACACCATATATTTT. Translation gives CASSFTTLRQGASVGNTIYF.

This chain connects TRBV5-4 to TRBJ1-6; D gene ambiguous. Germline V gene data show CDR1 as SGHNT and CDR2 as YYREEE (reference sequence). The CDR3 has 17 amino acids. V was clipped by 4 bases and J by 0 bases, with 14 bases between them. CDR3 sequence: CASSPTSGGSYNSPLHF. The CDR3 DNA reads TGTGCCAGCAGCCCAACGAGCGGCGGCTCCTATAATTCACCCCTCCACTTT.

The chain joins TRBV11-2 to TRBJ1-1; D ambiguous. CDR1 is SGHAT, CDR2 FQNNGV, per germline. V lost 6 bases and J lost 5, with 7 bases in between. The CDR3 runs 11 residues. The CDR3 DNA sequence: TGTGCCAGCAGGCGGTCGACTGAAGCTTTCTTT. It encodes CASRRSTEAFF.

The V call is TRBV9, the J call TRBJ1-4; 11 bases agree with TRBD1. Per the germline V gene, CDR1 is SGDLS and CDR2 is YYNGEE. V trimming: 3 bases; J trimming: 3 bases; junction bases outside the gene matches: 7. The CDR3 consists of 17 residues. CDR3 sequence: CASSAGQGARPNEKLFF. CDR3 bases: TGTGCCAGCAGCGCAGGACAGGGGGCGCGGCCTAATGAAAAACTGTTTTTT. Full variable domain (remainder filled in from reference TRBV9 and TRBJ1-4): DSGVTQTPKHLITATGQRVTLRCSPRSGDLSVYWYQQSLDQGLQFLIQYYNGEERAKGNILERFSAQQFPDLHSELNLSSLELGDSALYFCASSAGQGARPNEKLFFGSGTQLSVL.

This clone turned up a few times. The CDR3 protein is CASTSGRARTGELFF. The CDR3, as DNA: TGTGCCAGCACGTCAGGTCGGGCCAGGACCGGGGAGCTGTTTTTT. J is TRBJ2-2 and V is TRBV28, with unresolved D. Deletions cut 7 bases from V and 5 bases from J, with 17 bases between. The CDR3 totals 15 residues. Germline CDR1 reads MDHEN; CDR2 reads SYDVKM.

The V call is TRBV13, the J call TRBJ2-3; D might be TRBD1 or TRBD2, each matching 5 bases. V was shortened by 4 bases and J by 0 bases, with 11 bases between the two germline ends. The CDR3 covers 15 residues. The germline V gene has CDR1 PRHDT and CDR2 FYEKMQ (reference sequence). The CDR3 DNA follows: TGTGCCAGCAGCTCCGCTTGGGGGAGCACAGATACGCAGTATTTT. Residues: CASSSAWGSTDTQYF.